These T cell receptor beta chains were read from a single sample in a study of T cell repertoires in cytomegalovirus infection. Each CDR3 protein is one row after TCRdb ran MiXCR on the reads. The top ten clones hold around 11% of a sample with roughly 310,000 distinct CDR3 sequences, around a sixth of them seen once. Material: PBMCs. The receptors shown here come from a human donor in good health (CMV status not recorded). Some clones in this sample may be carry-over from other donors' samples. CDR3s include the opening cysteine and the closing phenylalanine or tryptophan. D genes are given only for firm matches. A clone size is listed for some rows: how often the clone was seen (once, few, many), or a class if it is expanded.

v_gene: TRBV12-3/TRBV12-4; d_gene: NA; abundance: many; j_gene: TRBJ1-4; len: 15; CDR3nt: TGTGCCAGCAGTTTGAGGGGTCTCGGGGGTGAAAAACTGTTTTTT; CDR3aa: CASSLRGLGGEKLFF
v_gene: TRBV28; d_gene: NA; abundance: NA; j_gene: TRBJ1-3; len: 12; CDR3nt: TGTGCCAGCACGGGGTTTGGAAACACCATATATTTT; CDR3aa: CASTGFGNTIYF
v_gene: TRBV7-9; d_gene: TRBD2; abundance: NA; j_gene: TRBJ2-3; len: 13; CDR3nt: TGTGCCAGCGGCGGGGGGGAAGCAGATACGCAGTATTTT; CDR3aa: CASGGGEADTQYF
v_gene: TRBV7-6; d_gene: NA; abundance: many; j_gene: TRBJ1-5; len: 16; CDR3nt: TGTGCCAGCAGTCGCCCCCAGGACGGACCCAATCAGCCCCAGCATTTT; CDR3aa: CASSRPQDGPNQPQHF
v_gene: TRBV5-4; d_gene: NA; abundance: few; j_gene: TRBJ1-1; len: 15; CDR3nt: TGTGCCAGCAGCTTGGCCGGACAGCTTAACACTGAAGCTTTCTTT; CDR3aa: CASSLAGQLNTEAFF
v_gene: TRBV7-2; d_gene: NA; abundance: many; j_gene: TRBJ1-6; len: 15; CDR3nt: TGTGCCAGCAGCTTAGAGTTCTTGCCCGATTCACCCCTCCACTTT; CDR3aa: CASSLEFLPDSPLHF
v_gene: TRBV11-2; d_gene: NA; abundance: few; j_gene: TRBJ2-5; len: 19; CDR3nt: TGTGCCAGCAGCTTCGAGGGCTTTTGGGGGGTAGCATTGCAAGAGACCCAGTACTTC; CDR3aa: CASSFEGFWGVALQETQYF
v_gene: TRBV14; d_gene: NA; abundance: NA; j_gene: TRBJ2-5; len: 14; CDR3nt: TGTGCCAGCAGCCGCCCTGGATGGATGGAGACCCAGTACTTC; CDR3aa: CASSRPGWMETQYF
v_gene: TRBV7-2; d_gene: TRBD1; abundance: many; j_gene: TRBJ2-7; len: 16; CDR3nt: TGTGCCAGCAGCTTAGTCCCACTACGACAGGGCTTAGAGCAGTACTTC; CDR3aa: CASSLVPLRQGLEQYF
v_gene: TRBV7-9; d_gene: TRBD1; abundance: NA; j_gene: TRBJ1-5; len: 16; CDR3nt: TGTGCCAGCAGCTTAGAGCCCGGACAGGGGAATCAGCCCCAGCATTTT; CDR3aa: CASSLEPGQGNQPQHF
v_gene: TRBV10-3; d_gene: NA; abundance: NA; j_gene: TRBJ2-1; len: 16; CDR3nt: TGTGCCATCAGTGGGGACGGAGTAGCCTCCTACAATGAGCAGTTCTTC; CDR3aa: CAISGDGVASYNEQFF
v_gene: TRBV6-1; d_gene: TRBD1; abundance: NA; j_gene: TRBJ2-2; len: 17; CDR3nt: TGTGCCAGCAGTGAATTCGACAGGGGGACCTTCACCGGGGAGCTGTTTTTT; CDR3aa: CASSEFDRGTFTGELFF
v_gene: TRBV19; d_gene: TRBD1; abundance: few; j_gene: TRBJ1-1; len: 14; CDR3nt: TGTGCCAGTAGGAGACAGGGGATGAACACTGAAGCTTTCTTT; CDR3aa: CASRRQGMNTEAFF
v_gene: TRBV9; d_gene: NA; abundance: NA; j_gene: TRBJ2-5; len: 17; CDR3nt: TGTGCCAGCAGCGTAGGTATGGCAGGCGCCCACCAAGAGACCCAGTACTTC; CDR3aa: CASSVGMAGAHQETQYF
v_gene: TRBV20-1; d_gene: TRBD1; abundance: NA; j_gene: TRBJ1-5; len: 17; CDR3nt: TGCAGTGCTAGAGCCGGGACAGGAGTTCTCAGGAATCAGCCCCAGCATTTT; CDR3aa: CSARAGTGVLRNQPQHF
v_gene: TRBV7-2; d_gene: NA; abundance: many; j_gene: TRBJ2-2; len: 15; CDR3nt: TGTGCCAGCAGCTTACTTTCCAGGGCTTCCGGGGAGCTGTTTTTT; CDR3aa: CASSLLSRASGELFF
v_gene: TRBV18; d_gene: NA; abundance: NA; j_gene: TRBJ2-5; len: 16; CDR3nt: TGTGCCAGCTCACCAAGCCAAGTCAGGGTTGGAGAGACCCAGTACTTC; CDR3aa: CASSPSQVRVGETQYF
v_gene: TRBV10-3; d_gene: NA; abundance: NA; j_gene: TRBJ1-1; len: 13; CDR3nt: TGTGCCATCAAGAAGGGTCTGAACACTGAAGCTTTCTTT; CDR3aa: CAIKKGLNTEAFF
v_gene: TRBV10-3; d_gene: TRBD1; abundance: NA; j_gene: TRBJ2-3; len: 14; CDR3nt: TGTGCCATCAGAGCACAGGGGGTCACAGATACGCAGTATTTT; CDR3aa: CAIRAQGVTDTQYF
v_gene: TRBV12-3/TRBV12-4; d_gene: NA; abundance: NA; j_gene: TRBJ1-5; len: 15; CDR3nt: TGTGCCAGCAGTCATTCCACAGGGAACGGTCAGCCCCAGCATTTT; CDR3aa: CASSHSTGNGQPQHF
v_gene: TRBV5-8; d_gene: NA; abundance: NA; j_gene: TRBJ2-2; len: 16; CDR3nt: TGTGCCAGCAGCTTGGCCAGGGGAGCGAACACCGGGGAGCTGTTTTTT; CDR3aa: CASSLARGANTGELFF
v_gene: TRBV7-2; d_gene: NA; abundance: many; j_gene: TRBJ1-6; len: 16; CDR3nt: TGTGCCAGCAGCCCGGGGGACAAGGCTTGGGGTTCACCCCTCCACTTT; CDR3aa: CASSPGDKAWGSPLHF
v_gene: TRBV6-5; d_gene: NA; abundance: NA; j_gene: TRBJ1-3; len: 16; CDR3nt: TGTGCCAGCAGTTACTCGCCGGGGAACTCTGGAAACACCATATATTTT; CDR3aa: CASSYSPGNSGNTIYF
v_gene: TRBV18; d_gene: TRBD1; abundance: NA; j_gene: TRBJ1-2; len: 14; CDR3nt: TGTGCCAGCTCAGCCGGGACAGTTAACTATGGCTACACCTTC; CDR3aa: CASSAGTVNYGYTF
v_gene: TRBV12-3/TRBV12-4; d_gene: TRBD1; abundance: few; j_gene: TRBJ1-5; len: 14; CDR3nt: TGTGCCAGCACCATCGGGACAGTAGTGGGGTCCCAGCATTTT; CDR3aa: CASTIGTVVGSQHF
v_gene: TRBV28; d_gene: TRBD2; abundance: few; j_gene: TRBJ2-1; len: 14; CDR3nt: TGTGCCAGCAGTTCCGGGACTATTCCGCATGAGCAGTTCTTC; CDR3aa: CASSSGTIPHEQFF
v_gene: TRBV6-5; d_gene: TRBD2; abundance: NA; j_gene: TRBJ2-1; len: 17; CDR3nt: TGTGCCAGCAGTTACTCTGGGACTAGCGGGGTATACAATGAGCAGTTCTTC; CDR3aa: CASSYSGTSGVYNEQFF
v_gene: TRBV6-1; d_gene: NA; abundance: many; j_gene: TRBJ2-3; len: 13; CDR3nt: TGTGCCAGCAGGGACGCCTTCACAGATACGCAGTATTTT; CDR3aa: CASRDAFTDTQYF
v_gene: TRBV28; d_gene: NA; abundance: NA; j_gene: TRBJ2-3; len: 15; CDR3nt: TGTGCCAGCAGTTTCGGGACTTATGCCACAGATACGCAGTATTTT; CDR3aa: CASSFGTYATDTQYF
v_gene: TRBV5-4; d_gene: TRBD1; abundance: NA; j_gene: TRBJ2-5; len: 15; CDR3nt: TGTGCCAGCAGCTCAGGACAGGGTACGCAAGAGACCCAGTACTTC; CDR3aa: CASSSGQGTQETQYF
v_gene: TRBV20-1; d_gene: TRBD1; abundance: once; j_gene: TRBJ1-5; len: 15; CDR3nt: TGCAGTGCTAGGGCAAACAGGGGGTCCAATCAGCCCCAGCATTTT; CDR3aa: CSARANRGSNQPQHF
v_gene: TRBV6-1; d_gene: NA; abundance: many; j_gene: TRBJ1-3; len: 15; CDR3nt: TGTGCCAGCAGCCCCAGGGTATCGTCTGGAAACACCATATATTTT; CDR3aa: CASSPRVSSGNTIYF
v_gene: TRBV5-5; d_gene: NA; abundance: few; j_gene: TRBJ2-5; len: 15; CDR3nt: TGTGCCAGCAGCTCGGCCGGGACCCCAGGAGAGACCCAGTACTTC; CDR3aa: CASSSAGTPGETQYF
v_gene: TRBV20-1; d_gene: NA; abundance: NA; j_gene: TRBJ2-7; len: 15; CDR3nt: TGCAGTGCTAGTTACCCTAAAGGGGAGACTTACGAGCAGTACTTC; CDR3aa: CSASYPKGETYEQYF
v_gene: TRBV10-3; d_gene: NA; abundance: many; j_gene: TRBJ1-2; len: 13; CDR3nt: TGTGCCATCAGTGAGGGCACTTTCTATGGCTACACCTTC; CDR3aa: CAISEGTFYGYTF
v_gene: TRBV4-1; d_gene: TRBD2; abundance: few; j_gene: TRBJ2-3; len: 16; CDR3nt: TGCGCCAGCAGGCAGCCTAGCGGGGGAAACACAGATACGCAGTATTTT; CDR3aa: CASRQPSGGNTDTQYF
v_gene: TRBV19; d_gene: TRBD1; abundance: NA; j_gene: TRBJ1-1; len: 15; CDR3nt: TGTGCCAGTAAGACAGGGGGCGCGGGAGATACTGAAGCTTTCTTT; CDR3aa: CASKTGGAGDTEAFF
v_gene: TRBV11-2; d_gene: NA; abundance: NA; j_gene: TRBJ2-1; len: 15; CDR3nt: TGTGCCAGCAAAAACGGGCAGGGTAAGGTCAATGAGCAGTTCTTC; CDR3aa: CASKNGQGKVNEQFF
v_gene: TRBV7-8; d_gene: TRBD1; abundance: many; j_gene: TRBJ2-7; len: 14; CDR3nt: TGTGCCAGCAACAACAGGGGGCTGTCCTACGAGCAGTACTTC; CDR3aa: CASNNRGLSYEQYF
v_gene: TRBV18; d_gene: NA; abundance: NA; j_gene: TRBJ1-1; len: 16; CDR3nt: TGTGCCAGCTCACCACCGGTTAATACCAGGGGCACTGAAGCTTTCTTT; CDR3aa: CASSPPVNTRGTEAFF
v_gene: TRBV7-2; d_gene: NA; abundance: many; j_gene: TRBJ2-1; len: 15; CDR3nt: TGTGCCAGCACCCAGGACACGAGCTCCTACAATGAGCAGTTCTTC; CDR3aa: CASTQDTSSYNEQFF
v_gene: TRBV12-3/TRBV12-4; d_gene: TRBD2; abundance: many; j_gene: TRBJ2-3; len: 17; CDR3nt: TGTGCCAGCACCATCCCCCTAGGTAGCGGGGGGGCCTATACGCAGTATTTT; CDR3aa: CASTIPLGSGGAYTQYF
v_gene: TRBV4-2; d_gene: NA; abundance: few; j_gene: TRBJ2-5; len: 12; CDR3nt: TGTGCCAGCAGCCAAGAAAAAGAGACCCAGTACTTC; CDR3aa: CASSQEKETQYF
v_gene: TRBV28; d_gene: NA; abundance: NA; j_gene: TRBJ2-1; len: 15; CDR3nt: TGTGCCAGCAGCCCTATATGGGGGCGCGGAAATGAGCAGTTCTTC; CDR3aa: CASSPIWGRGNEQFF